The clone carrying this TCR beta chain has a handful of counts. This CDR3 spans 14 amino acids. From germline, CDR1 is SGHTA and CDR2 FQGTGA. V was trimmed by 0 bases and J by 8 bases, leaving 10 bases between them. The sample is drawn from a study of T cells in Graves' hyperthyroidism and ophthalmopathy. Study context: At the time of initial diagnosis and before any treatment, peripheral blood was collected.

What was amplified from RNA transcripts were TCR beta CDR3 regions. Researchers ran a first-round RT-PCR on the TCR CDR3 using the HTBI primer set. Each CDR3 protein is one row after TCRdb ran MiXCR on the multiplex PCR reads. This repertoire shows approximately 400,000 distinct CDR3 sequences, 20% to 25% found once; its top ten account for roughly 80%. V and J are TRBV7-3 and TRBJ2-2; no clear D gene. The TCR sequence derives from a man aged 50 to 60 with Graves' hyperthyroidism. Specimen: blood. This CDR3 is CASSLTPGRGELFF. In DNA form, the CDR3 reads TGTGCCAGCAGCTTAACACCCGGGCGGGGGGAGCTGTTTTTT.